Shown below are 10 T cell receptor beta chains from a single sample sequenced in a study of long-term antiretroviral therapy in people with HIV. Assay version v3.0 of immunoSEQ was used, and it was run at survey level. Some clones are missing from TCRdb's copy, which holds only in-frame ones; the method was immunoSEQ multiplex PCR. The data hold about 22,000 clones, with roughly three quarters observed a single time. The material sequenced was unsorted PBMCs, taken about 1.8 years before starting antiretroviral therapy. All receptors derive from a woman in her thirties or forties with HIV.

The chain carries TRBV13 and TRBJ2-1; TRBD2 matches 9 bases. Germline CDR1 PRHDT, CDR2 FYEKMQ (reference sequence). The CDR3 has 18 residues. The ends lost 0 bases at V and 10 bases at J; junction bases unmatched: 16. CDR3 region: CASSLGLAVAGGAGEQFF. In DNA form, the CDR3 reads TGTGCCAGCAGCTTAGGCCTAGCTGTTGCGGGGGGGGCAGGGGAGCAGTTCTTC.

This clone was observed a handful of times. The chain combines TRBV27 with TRBJ1-2; 9 bases align to TRBD1. In germline, CDR1 is MNHEY, CDR2 SMNVEV (reference sequence). The CDR3 runs to 14 residues. Trimming took 4 bases from V and 4 from J; bases not matched to a gene: 4. The CDR3 DNA sequence: TGTGCCAGCAGTTACGGGACAGGGTTCTATGGCTACACCTTC. Its translation is CASSYGTGFYGYTF.

V and J are TRBV29-1 and TRBJ2-1; 10 bases are shared with TRBD2. Germline CDR1 SQVTM, CDR2 ANQGSEA. Germline trimming cut 1 base from V and 4 bases from J; bases unmatched to any gene: 4. The CDR3 spans 15 residues. The CDR3, as DNA: TGCAGCGTTGAAGCCGGACTAGCGGCATACAATGAGCAGTTCTTC. This codes for CSVEAGLAAYNEQFF.

The CDR3 region is CASSSFSGGTGELFF. CDR3 bases: TGTGCCAGCAGCTCCTTTTCAGGGGGCACCGGGGAGCTGTTTTTT. The gene calls are TRBV7-9 and TRBJ2-2, with 7 bases aligning to TRBD1. J was trimmed by 4 bases and V by 4 bases; bases with no gene match: 6. CDR1 and CDR2 from the germline V gene are SEHNR and FQNEAQ (reference sequence). The CDR3 has 15 residues. The variable domain in full, completed from reference TRBV7-9 and TRBJ2-2, reads DTGVSQNPRHKITKRGQNVTFRCDPISEHNRLYWYRQTLGQGPEFLTYFQNEAQLEKSRLLSDRFSAERPKGSFSTLEIQRTEQGDSAMYLCASSSFSGGTGELFFGEGSRLTVL.

The chain joins TRBV28 to TRBJ2-7; D might be TRBD1 or TRBD2, each matching 5 bases. The V and J ends lost 7 bases and 0 bases respectively, with 13 bases between them. The CDR3 has 14 amino acids. CDR1 and CDR2 (germline): MDHEN, SYDVKM. The CDR3 here is CASNPIGGSYEQYF. The CDR3 DNA sequence: TGTGCCAGCAACCCAATTGGGGGCTCCTACGAGCAGTACTTC.

A single count supports this clone. The chain links TRBV9 to TRBJ2-3; TRBD2 agrees at 7 bases. CDR3 length: 15 amino acids. Germline V CDR1 and CDR2: SGDLS, YYNGEE. The junction had 3 bases not matched to a gene; V was cut back by 0 bases and J by 2 bases. The CDR3 nucleotides are TGTGCCAGCAGCGTAGGGCTAGCGGACACAGATACGCAGTATTTT. Its protein is CASSVGLADTDTQYF.

V gene TRBV7-2 combines with J gene TRBJ2-7, with 7 bases identical to TRBD2. J gave up 0 bases and V 1 base, and 6 bases lay outside the gene matches. The CDR3 is made up of 16 amino acids. Germline CDR1 SGHTA, CDR2 FQGNSA. The CDR3 DNA reads as TGTGCCAGCAGCTTAGGACGGGGGGTCCGCTCCTACGAGCAGTACTTC. Amino acids: CASSLGRGVRSYEQYF.

V gene TRBV12-5 combines with J gene TRBJ1-5, with D hard to call. The CDR3 length is 16 residues. Trimming removed 5 bases from V and 0 bases from J, with 14 bases in between. CDR1 and CDR2 (germline): LGHNT, FRNRAP. CDR3 in DNA: TGTGCTAGTGGTCCCCAGACATTTTCTAGCAATCAGCCCCAGCATTTT. This encodes CASGPQTFSSNQPQHF.

The chain has TRBV2 and TRBJ1-2; 8 bases fit TRBD1. Germline assignment: CDR1 SNHLY and CDR2 FYNNEI. There are 13 residues in the CDR3. Germline trimming cut 2 bases from V and 6 bases from J; bases unmatched to any gene: 2. CDR3: CASSEPTGDGYTF. In DNA, the CDR3 is TGTGCCAGCAGTGAACCGACAGGGGATGGCTACACCTTC.

The rearrangement uses TRBV28 and TRBJ1-4, with a possible D match to TRBD1 (5 bases). The CDR3 is made up of 12 amino acids. CDR1 and CDR2 from the germline V gene are MDHEN and SYDVKM. V dropped 6 bases and J dropped 8 bases, with 10 bases sitting between them. CDR3 DNA: TGTGCCAGCAGCCTAAGACAGGAAAAACTGTTTTTT. The encoded protein is CASSLRQEKLFF.